This T cell receptor (beta chain) emerged from a study of cytomegalovirus exposure and HLA in healthy donors. The CDR3 is made up of 14 amino acids. Trimming removed 3 bases from V and 3 bases from J; junction bases left unmatched: 5. The germline gives CDR1 LGHNA, CDR2 YNFKEQ. This clone was detected a few times. This PCR relied on a set of 60 Vbeta primers and 13 Jbeta primers. Sequencing was performed with immunoSEQ multiplex PCR; in TCRdb, only in-frame clones are kept and a portion is missing. Among approximately 220,000 clones listed, over 75% were seen once. Material: PBMCs. The sequence came from a male donor in good health and CMV-seronegative. The V gene is TRBV4-2, the J gene TRBJ2-7; 7 positions agree with TRBD2. CDR3 amino acids: CASSQGGTVYEQYF. CDR3 nucleotide sequence: TGTGCCAGCAGCCAGGGAGGGACGGTCTACGAGCAGTACTTC.